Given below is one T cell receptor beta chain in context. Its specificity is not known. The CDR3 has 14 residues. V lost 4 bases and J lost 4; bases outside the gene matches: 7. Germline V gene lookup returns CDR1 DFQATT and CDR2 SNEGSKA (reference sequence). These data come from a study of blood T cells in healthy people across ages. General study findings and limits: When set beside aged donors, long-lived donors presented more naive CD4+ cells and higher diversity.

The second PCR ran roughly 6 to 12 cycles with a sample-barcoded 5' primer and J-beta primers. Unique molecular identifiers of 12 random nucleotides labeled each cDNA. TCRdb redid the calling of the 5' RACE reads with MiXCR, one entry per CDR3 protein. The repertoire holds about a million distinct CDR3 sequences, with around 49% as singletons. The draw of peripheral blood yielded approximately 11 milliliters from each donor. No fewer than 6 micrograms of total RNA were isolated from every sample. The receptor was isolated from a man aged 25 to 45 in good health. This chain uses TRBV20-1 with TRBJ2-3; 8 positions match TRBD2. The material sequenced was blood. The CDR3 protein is CSATTSAGADTQYF. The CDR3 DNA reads TGCAGTGCTACGACTAGCGCTGGCGCAGATACGCAGTATTTT.